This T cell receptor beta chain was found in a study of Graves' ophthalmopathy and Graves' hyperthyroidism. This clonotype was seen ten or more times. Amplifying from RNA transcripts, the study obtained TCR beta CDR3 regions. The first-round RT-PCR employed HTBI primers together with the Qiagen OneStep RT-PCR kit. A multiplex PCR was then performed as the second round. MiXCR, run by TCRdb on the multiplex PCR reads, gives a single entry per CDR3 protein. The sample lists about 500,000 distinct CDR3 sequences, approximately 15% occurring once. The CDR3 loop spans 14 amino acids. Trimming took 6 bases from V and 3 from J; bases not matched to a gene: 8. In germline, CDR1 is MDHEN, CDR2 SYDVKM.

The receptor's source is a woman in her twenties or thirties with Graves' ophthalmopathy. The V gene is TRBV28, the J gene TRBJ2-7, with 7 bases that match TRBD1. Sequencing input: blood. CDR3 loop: CASSPGTDLYEQYF. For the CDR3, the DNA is TGTGCCAGCAGCCCCGGGACAGATCTCTACGAGCAGTACTTC.